Following are 10 T cell receptor beta chains from one sample sequenced in a study of metastatic and nonmetastatic thyroid tumors. TCRdb re-clonotyped the PCR reads via MiXCR. The sample carries fewer than 13,000 clones, around 12% recorded once. All patients reached thyroid surgery having received no treatment beforehand. Material: blood. The receptors originated from a female donor with papillary thyroid cancer or a benign thyroid nodule (not recorded which). Some clones in this sample may be carry-over from other donors' samples.

This clone was seen many times. This chain uses TRBV6-4 with TRBJ2-2; D is possibly TRBD1 (5 bases). The germline V gene encodes CDR1 MRHNA and CDR2 SNTAGT. V lost 3 bases, J lost 6 bases, and 8 bases lay in between. This CDR3 has 13 residues. The DNA of the CDR3 is TGTGCCAGCAGTGATGGGGCGGCCGGGGAGCTGTTTTTT. Translating it yields CASSDGAAGELFF.

This clone was observed many times. This rearrangement joins TRBV7-9 to TRBJ2-7; no clear D. Trimming took off 5 bases at V and 5 bases at J, with 13 bases between the two ends. The length of the CDR3 is 13 residues. Germline-derived CDR1 and CDR2 are SEHNR and FQNEAQ (reference sequence). The DNA for the CDR3 is TGTGCCAGCAGCCCACCATTTTCTAACGAGCAGTACTTC. This encodes CASSPPFSNEQYF. Full variable domain (rest looked up from reference TRBV7-9 and TRBJ2-7): DTGVSQNPRHKITKRGQNVTFRCDPISEHNRLYWYRQTLGQGPEFLTYFQNEAQLEKSRLLSDRFSAERPKGSFSTLEIQRTEQGDSAMYLCASSPPFSNEQYFGPGTRLTVT.

The chain carries TRBV6-1 and TRBJ2-2; 11 bases line up with TRBD1. V shed 10 bases and J 7 bases; nucleotides not matched to a gene: 11. Germline V gene sequence: CDR1 MNHNS, CDR2 SASEGT. The CDR3 is 15 amino acids. The CDR3 loop is CATARDRGFGGELFF. The CDR3 DNA reads as TGTGCCACCGCCCGGGACAGGGGGTTTGGCGGGGAGCTGTTTTTT.

The chain combines TRBV5-4 with TRBJ2-7, with 7 bases identical to TRBD2. Germline-derived CDR1 and CDR2 are SGHNT and YYREEE (reference sequence). Germline trimming cut 3 bases from V and 6 bases from J; bases unmatched to any gene: 12. The length of the CDR3 is 15 residues. CDR3 nucleotides: TGTGCCAGCAGCTCGCTAGCGGTGGGGCCGGCCGAGCAGTACTTC. This gives the protein CASSSLAVGPAEQYF. Complete variable domain (other parts from reference TRBV5-4 and TRBJ2-7): ETGVTQSPTHLIKTRGQQVTLRCSSQSGHNTVSWYQQALGQGPQFIFQYYREEENGRGNFPPRFSGLQFPNYSSELNVNALELDDSALYLCASSSLAVGPAEQYFGPGTRLTVT.

This clone was found many times. This chain links TRBV12-3 or TRBV12-4 with TRBJ2-1; 10 positions agree with TRBD2. J lost 6 bases, V lost 3 bases, and 5 bases had no gene match. The CDR3 covers 15 residues. This CDR3 is CASSLRLAGANEQFF. The CDR3 DNA follows: TGTGCCAGCAGTTTGCGGCTAGCGGGAGCCAATGAGCAGTTCTTC.

This clone appeared many times. This chain joins TRBV10-3 and TRBJ2-2; 11 nucleotides line up with TRBD2. The germline V gene has CDR1 ENHRY and CDR2 SYGVKD. Unmatched junction bases numbered 6, after V lost 7 bases and J lost 5 bases. This CDR3 region has 15 residues. The CDR3 DNA sequence: TGTGCCATCACCCCTAGCGGGAGGCAGACCGGGGAGCTGTTTTTT. It encodes CAITPSGRQTGELFF.

In this sample, this clone turned up many times. J is TRBJ1-5 and V is TRBV5-8; the D is unclear. V lost 5 bases to trimming and J lost 4 bases, with 16 bases between them. The CDR3 sequence is 15 residues long. CDR1 and CDR2 (germline): SGHTS, YDEGEE. The CDR3 loop is CASSRFPGGNQPQHF. The DNA of the CDR3 is TGTGCCAGCAGTAGATTTCCTGGTGGAAATCAGCCCCAGCATTTT.

V and J are TRBV11-2 and TRBJ2-3; TRBD2 aligns across 9 bases. This CDR3 is 16 amino acids long. J was trimmed by 3 bases and V by 0 bases; bases with no gene match: 4. CDR1 is SGHAT and CDR2 is FQNNGV in the germline V gene. DNA for the CDR3: TGTGCCAGCAGCTTAGAGCGCGGGGGGGCTACAGATACGCAGTATTTT. Its translation: CASSLERGGATDTQYF. The variable domain in full, completed from reference TRBV11-2 and TRBJ2-3, reads EAGVAQSPRYKIIEKRQSVAFWCNPISGHATLYWYQQILGQGPKLLIQFQNNGVVDDSQLPKDRFSAERLKGVDSTLKIQPAKLEDSAVYLCASSLERGGATDTQYFGPGTRLTVL.

This clone came up many times. A much more abundant neighbour one base away suggests this may be a read error. Other DNA sequences in the same sample also yield this CDR3. The chain combines TRBV28 with TRBJ1-2; a possible D gene is TRBD1 (6 bases). The germline V gene has CDR1 MDHEN and CDR2 SYDVKM. Trimming removed 11 bases from V and 8 bases from J, with 24 bases in between. The CDR3 runs to 14 residues. The CDR3 protein is CASLVLPGGRGYTF. In nucleotides, the CDR3 is TGTGCCTCCCTTGTACTCCCGGGGGGCAGGGGCTACACCTTC.

In this sample, this clone turned up many times. This chain links TRBV6-1 with TRBJ2-1; 8 nucleotides align to TRBD2. There are 16 residues in the CDR3. Germline V gives CDR1 MNHNS, CDR2 SASEGT. The ends lost 5 bases at V and 7 bases at J; junction bases unmatched: 13. CDR3: CASSPFGGGNRNEQFF. The CDR3 coding sequence is TGTGCCAGCAGTCCCTTCGGGGGGGGGAATAGGAATGAGCAGTTCTTC.